The following is a TCR beta chain sequence with its context. The antigen is unknown. The sample comes from a study of OX40 agonist ivuxolimab in advanced cancers. Study outcomes and limitations: In the 0.1 to 3.0 mg/kg range, CD4+ and CD8+ blood T cells had expanded clonally by week 6.

Clones were read by immunoSEQ multiplex PCR, and TCRdb kept only the in-frame ones, dropping some. The table shows about 48,000 clones, with 79% occurring only once. The CDR3 covers 14 residues. The V gene's germline CDR1 is SQVTM and CDR2 ANQGSEA. V shed 4 bases and J shed 3 bases, with 15 bases lying between them. The rearrangement joins TRBV29-1 to TRBJ1-2; D uncertain. This sequence was found in an adult with an advanced solid tumor such as melanoma, head and neck, liver or kidney cancer. Sequences were derived from CD4+ or CD8+ T cells sorted from blood, sampled in a trial of the OX40 agonist ivuxolimab. The CDR3 protein is CSVGPNPPHYGYTF. The CDR3 coding sequence is TGCAGCGTTGGACCCAATCCCCCTCACTATGGCTACACCTTC.